The 25 T cell receptor beta chains below were found in one sample sequenced in a study of HIV-infected children after antiretroviral therapy interruption (dated by TCRdb to about 2019). The sample's treatment or condition label, in plain terms: PENTA 11 planned treatment interruption arm or continuous ART arm. Library preparation employed 3' RACE. Sequencing was performed on an Illumina MiSeq. TCR libraries were built from RNA using a 3' RACE protocol with unique molecular identifiers to correct PCR amplification bias. The public reads were reprocessed in TCRdb via fastp at Q25 and MiXCR, keeping in-frame beta chains. All rows with the same CDR3 protein become a single entry with the most common DNA and genes. The sample includes about 40,000 distinct CDR3 sequences, with about 6% observed a single time. The ten largest clones capture about 0.97% of the sample. Sequenced material: CD45RA+ CD4+ T cells from PBMCs, pooled from several time points, taken from a donor given antiretroviral therapy, either interrupted or continuous. Interpreted using the paper, the cell subset or site label stands for: naive CD4+ CD45RA+ CD45RO- T cells. Receptors were obtained from a pool of human donors with HIV.

The V gene is TRBV11-2, the J gene TRBJ1-3, with TRBD1 matching 7 bases. V lost 5 bases and J lost 0; bases outside the gene matches: 10. The CDR3 loop spans 17 amino acids. Germline CDR1 is SGHAT and CDR2 is FQNNGV. The CDR3: CASSIRTGTFSGNTIYF. The CDR3, as DNA: TGTGCCAGCAGCATCCGGACAGGAACTTTCTCTGGAAACACCATATATTTT.

This chain uses TRBV6-1 with TRBJ2-1, with 8 bases fitting TRBD2. CDR1 and CDR2 (germline): MNHNS, SASEGT. V shed 1 base and J 10 bases; nucleotides not matched to a gene: 9. This CDR3 spans 15 amino acids. CDR3 DNA sequence: TGTGCCAGCAGTGAAGGCGCAGCGGGGGCCCTCGAGCAGTTCTTC. This gives the protein CASSEGAAGALEQFF.

This clonotype was detected ten times or more. The rearrangement uses TRBV18 and TRBJ2-7; D is undetermined. The CDR3 has 11 residues. The germline V and J ends were trimmed by 2 bases and 5 bases, with 4 bases remaining between them. Germline V lookup: CDR1 KGHSH, CDR2 LQKENI. CDR3: CASSPSNEQYF. Here the CDR3 DNA reads TGTGCCAGCTCACCAAGTAACGAGCAGTACTTC.

This clonotype is judged medium-sized (0.01 to 0.1%). Germline and junction disagree at one end, which may indicate a read error. The chain uses TRBV10-2 and TRBJ2-1; D not certain. The germline V gene encodes CDR1 WSHSY and CDR2 SAAADI. This CDR3 is built from 11 residues. The CDR3 protein is CASSEAAEQFF. The CDR3 DNA is TGTGCCAGCAGTGAAGCTGCTGAGCAGTTCTTC.

This clonotype was detected ten times or more. CDR3 sequence reads: CASSSQTSGYEQYF. The CDR3 coding sequence is TGTGCCAGCAGTTCCCAGACTAGCGGATACGAGCAGTACTTC. The chain couples TRBV28 to TRBJ2-7; TRBD2 aligns across 9 bases. Germline V gives CDR1 MDHEN, CDR2 SYDVKM. CDR3 size: 14 residues. The V and J ends lost 4 bases and 4 bases, in that order; junction bases with no gene match: 5.

This clonotype was seen repeatedly, ten times or more. The chain joins TRBV28 to TRBJ2-1, with a possible D match to TRBD2 (6 bases). The CDR3 has 13 amino acids. Germline CDR1 MDHEN, CDR2 SYDVKM. V was trimmed by 4 bases and J by 12 bases, leaving 16 bases between them. The CDR3 here is CASSSVLGGWQFF. The CDR3 DNA sequence: TGTGCCAGCAGTTCGGTCCTCGGGGGTTGGCAGTTCTTC.

In its sample, this clonotype was seen many times. This rearrangement joins TRBV2 to TRBJ2-3; D unclear. Per the germline V gene, CDR1 is SNHLY and CDR2 is FYNNEI. The CDR3 length is 10 residues. The germline V and J ends were trimmed by 11 bases and 6 bases, with 9 bases remaining between them. The CDR3 protein is CAGSRDTQYF. CDR3 nucleotide sequence: TGTGCCGGTTCGAGGGATACGCAGTATTTT. The entire variable domain, with the rest obtained from reference TRBV2 and TRBJ2-3, is as follows: EPEVTQTPSHQVTQMGQEVILRCVPISNHLYFYWYRQILGQKVEFLVSFYNNEISEKSEIFDDQFSVERPDGSNFTLKIRSTKLEDSAMYFCAGSRDTQYFGPGTRLTVL.

This clonotype was detected ten times or more. This sequence joins TRBV3-1 and TRBJ2-7; D might be TRBD2 (5 bases). Between the trimmed V and J ends, which lost 4 bases and 2 bases, there was a span of 15 bases. Looked up from germline, CDR1 is LGHDT and CDR2 is YNNKEL (reference sequence). This CDR3 is built from 15 residues. The CDR3 is CASSLSSSQAYEQYF. The CDR3 DNA is TGTGCCAGCAGCCTATCTAGCTCCCAAGCCTACGAGCAGTACTTC.

This clonotype appeared many times. The junction differs from germline at one of its ends, possibly a read error. The chain joins TRBV4-1 to TRBJ1-5, with 9 bases fitting TRBD1. Germline CDR1 MGHRA, CDR2 YSYEKL. The CDR3 is 16 residues long. The CDR3 reads CASSQPGQGNNQAPLF. The DNA of the CDR3 is TGTGCCAGCAGCCAGCCGGGACAGGGTAACAACCAGGCTCCGCTTTTT.

At least ten counts were recorded for this clonotype. The rearrangement links TRBV19 to TRBJ2-1, with D perhaps matching TRBD2 (6 bases). V was trimmed by 4 bases and J by 7 bases, leaving 14 bases between them. CDR3 length equals 14 residues. Looked up from germline, CDR1 is LNHDA and CDR2 is SQIVND (reference sequence). CDR3 loop: CASSTGLVLNEQFF. CDR3 bases: TGTGCCAGTAGTACGGGACTGGTTCTTAATGAGCAGTTCTTC.

Many counts were recorded for this clonotype. This chain connects TRBV19 to TRBJ1-5; no firm D call. There are 16 residues in the CDR3. Germline CDR1 reads LNHDA; CDR2 reads SQIVND (reference sequence). The V and J ends lost 5 bases and 6 bases respectively, with 20 bases between them. CDR3: CASSYSWASGSQPQHF. The CDR3 coding sequence is TGTGCCAGTAGTTATAGCTGGGCCAGCGGCTCTCAGCCCCAGCATTTT.

The rearrangement joins TRBV15 to TRBJ2-5; 12 bases are a match to TRBD1. The V gene's germline CDR1 is LNHNV and CDR2 YYDKDF (reference sequence). The trim removed 0 bases at V and 2 bases at J, leaving 10 bases unmatched. The CDR3 consists of 19 residues. CDR3 sequence: CATSRDGTGGKGSQETQYF. CDR3 in DNA: TGTGCCACCAGCAGAGATGGGACAGGGGGCAAGGGATCACAAGAGACCCAGTACTTC.

This clonotype was detected ten times or more. This chain joins TRBV4-2 and TRBJ2-7, with 8 bases lining up with TRBD1. The germline V gene encodes CDR1 LGHNA and CDR2 YNFKEQ. This CDR3 region has 14 residues. J gave up 10 bases and V 0 bases, and 8 bases lay outside the gene matches. Here the CDR3 DNA reads TGTGCCAGCAGCCAAGATGGCAGGGGGCGCGAACAGTACTTC. This translates into CASSQDGRGREQYF.

This clonotype came up many times. The chain couples TRBV24-1 to TRBJ2-3; D could derive from TRBD1 or TRBD2 (5 bases each). The CDR3 runs to 17 residues. Germline CDR1 KGHDR, CDR2 SFDVKD. Trimming shortened V by 4 bases and J by 4 bases, and 20 bases separated the two germline ends. CDR3 DNA sequence: TGTGCCACCAGTGACCCTGTCGGGGCGCTTTCTCCAGATACGCAGTATTTT. It codes for CATSDPVGALSPDTQYF.

This clonotype was recorded many times. At one of its ends the junction is not consistent with the germline gene, which may arise from a read error. V is TRBV27 and J is TRBJ2-3, with 10 bases matching TRBD1. The CDR3 has 12 residues. Germline V CDR1 and CDR2: MNHEY, SMNVEV (reference sequence). The CDR3 coding sequence is TGTGCCAGCAGTCCCCCGGGACAGGGGCCGCATTTT. It encodes CASSPPGQGPHF.

Within the sample, this clonotype is medium-sized (0.01 to 0.1%). The chain has TRBV7-9 and TRBJ1-4; 7 bases map to TRBD1. Germline V gene lookup returns CDR1 SEHNR and CDR2 FQNEAQ (reference sequence). Unmatched junction bases numbered 12, after V lost 6 bases and J lost 8 bases. The CDR3 spans 15 residues. CDR3 nucleotides: TGTGCCAGCAGTGCCCCGGACAGGAGGAGGGAAAAACTGTTTTTT. Amino acids: CASSAPDRRREKLFF.

The table lists this clonotype with many counts. The V and J genes are TRBV18 and TRBJ2-3; TRBD2 agrees at 10 bases. Germline assignment: CDR1 KGHSH and CDR2 LQKENI. J was trimmed by 2 bases and V by 0 bases; bases with no gene match: 11. The CDR3 covers 19 residues. DNA of the CDR3: TGTGCCAGCTCACCACCTCGAGCGGGAGGGCCACAACCCACAGATACGCAGTATTTT. Translated, it gives CASSPPRAGGPQPTDTQYF.

This clonotype came up many times. The chain carries TRBV4-1 and TRBJ2-7; possibly TRBD2 for D (5 bases). The V end was cut by 1 base, the J end by 2 bases, with 15 bases between. Germline CDR1 reads MGHRA; CDR2 reads YSYEKL. The CDR3 covers 16 residues. The CDR3: CASSQVSVFSAYEQYF. The CDR3 DNA sequence: TGCGCCAGCAGCCAAGTGTCGGTATTTAGCGCCTACGAGCAGTACTTC.

This clonotype was counted many times. The CDR3 DNA reads as TGTGCCAGCAGCAAAAGGGACAGGAATCAGCCCCAGCATTTT. Translating gives CASSKRDRNQPQHF. The V gene is TRBV21-1, the J gene TRBJ1-5; the table's D call, TRBD1, has no DNA check behind it. TRBV21-1 is annotated as a pseudogene. The CDR3 length is 14 residues.

In this sample, this clonotype turned up many times. Sequence at one end of the junction differs from germline and may be a read error. This chain uses TRBV15 with TRBJ2-7; 9 positions match TRBD1. Germline CDR1 reads LNHNV; CDR2 reads YYDKDF (reference sequence). The CDR3 sequence is 14 residues long. The CDR3 DNA reads as TGTGCCACCAGCGGAGACAGGGGGGACTACGAGCAGTACTTC. Residues: CATSGDRGDYEQYF.

This clonotype was picked up many times. V usage is TRBV5-1 and J usage is TRBJ2-7; D is undetermined. The length of the CDR3 is 12 residues. Germline-derived CDR1 and CDR2 are SGHRS and YFSETQ. V gave up 3 bases and J gave up 0 bases, with 4 bases separating them. This CDR3 is CASSSVSYEQYF. CDR3 DNA: TGCGCCAGCAGCTCGGTCTCCTACGAGCAGTACTTC.

The DNA of the CDR3 is TGTGCCAGCTCCCAAACAGGGGAGGGCGATCCCGGAGCTTTCTTT. Residues: CASSQTGEGDPGAFF. This sequence joins TRBV18 and TRBJ1-1; 7 bases are shared with TRBD1. V was pared by 6 bases and J by 10 bases, with 17 bases of the junction left unmatched. This CDR3 has 15 amino acids. Germline assignment: CDR1 KGHSH and CDR2 LQKENI. Filled out from reference TRBV18 and TRBJ1-1, the complete variable domain reads NAGVMQNPRHLVRRRGQEARLRCSPMKGHSHVYWYRQLPEEGLKFMVYLQKENIIDESGMPKERFSAEFPKEGPSILRIQQVVRGDSAAYFCASSQTGEGDPGAFFGQGTRLTVV.

The table lists this clonotype with many counts. V gene TRBV4-3 combines with J gene TRBJ1-5; D may be TRBD1 (6 bases). Trimming took 0 bases from V and 5 from J, leaving 8 bases between them. The CDR3 contains 14 residues. Germline V gene lookup returns CDR1 LGHNA and CDR2 YSLEER. The CDR3 DNA follows: TGCGCCAGCAGCCAAGAATACAGGGATCAGCCCCAGCATTTT. Protein sequence: CASSQEYRDQPQHF.

There are many counts of this clonotype. The rearrangement joins TRBV3-1 to TRBJ1-1; D remains unclear. Trimming left V 4 bases short and J 3 bases short, with 6 bases between. Looked up from germline, CDR1 is LGHDT and CDR2 is YNNKEL (reference sequence). The CDR3 sequence is 12 residues long. CDR3 residues: CASSPRDTEAFF. The CDR3 DNA follows: TGTGCCAGCAGCCCTCGGGACACTGAAGCTTTCTTT.

This clonotype was seen ten or more times. The chain uses TRBV4-2 and TRBJ2-3; no reliable D call. This CDR3 has 16 amino acids. Per germline, CDR1 LGHNA and CDR2 YNFKEQ. V was shortened by 1 base and J by 0 bases, with 11 bases between the two germline ends. The CDR3 DNA follows: TGTGCCAGCAGCCAAGGGGTGGATCCTAGCACAGATACGCAGTATTTT. Amino acids: CASSQGVDPSTDTQYF.